These 13 T cell receptor beta chains came from one sample sequenced in a study of blood T cell repertoires in COVID-19. Clones were read by immunoSEQ multiplex PCR, and TCRdb kept only the in-frame ones, dropping some. This table holds 240,000 or so clones, roughly 87% found once. Sequencing was carried out using peripheral blood. Source of these receptors: a woman younger than 45 with acute or convalescent COVID-19.

The chain combines TRBV12-3 or TRBV12-4 with TRBJ2-5; D unclear. Trimming removed 6 bases from V and 5 bases from J, with 7 bases in between. The CDR3 is 11 residues long. DNA of the CDR3: TGTGCCAGCAGGCGCCGGGAGACCCAGTACTTC. Amino acid sequence: CASRRRETQYF.

The rearrangement uses TRBV7-8 and TRBJ2-7, with D unclear. Trimming pared 5 bases from V and 3 bases from J, leaving 5 bases between. Germline-derived CDR1 and CDR2 are SGHVS and FQNEAQ. The CDR3 consists of 11 residues. CDR3 nucleotides: TGTGCCAGCAGCCCCCTCTACGAGCAGTACTTC. Protein sequence: CASSPLYEQYF. Combining the CDR3 with reference TRBV7-8 and TRBJ2-7 gives the whole variable domain GAGVSQSPRYKVAKRGQDVALRCDPISGHVSLFWYQQALGQGPEFLTYFQNEAQLDKSGLPSDRFFAERPEGSVSTLKIQRTQQEDSAVYLCASSPLYEQYFGPGTRLTVT.

Only a few counts were recorded for this clone. The chain joins TRBV5-8 to TRBJ1-2, with D hard to call. V was pared by 2 bases and J by 3 bases, with 11 bases between. The length of the CDR3 is 14 residues. The germline V gene has CDR1 SGHTS and CDR2 YDEGEE. In nucleotides, the CDR3 is TGTGCCAGCAGCTTCGAAGACCGGGACTATGGCTACACCTTC. It codes for CASSFEDRDYGYTF.

The chain employs TRBV7-2 and TRBJ1-3; 8 bases are a match to TRBD1. This CDR3 spans 18 amino acids. The germline gives CDR1 SGHTA, CDR2 FQGNSA. The V and J ends lost 2 bases and 4 bases, in that order; junction bases with no gene match: 13. The CDR3 DNA is TGTGCCAGCAGCTTATATGGGACAGGAAGTTCCTACGGAAACACCATATATTTT. Translated, it gives CASSLYGTGSSYGNTIYF.

V usage is TRBV5-1 and J usage is TRBJ2-1, with 7 bases fitting TRBD1. This CDR3 region has 13 residues. With V trimmed by 2 bases and J by 9 bases, 5 bases remained unmatched. Germline lookup yields CDR1 SGHRS and CDR2 YFSETQ. The CDR3 region is CASSLLQGSEQFF. The CDR3 bases are TGCGCCAGCAGCTTATTACAGGGGAGTGAGCAGTTCTTC. Complete variable domain (other parts from reference TRBV5-1 and TRBJ2-1): KAGVTQTPRYLIKTRGQQVTLSCSPISGHRSVSWYQQTPGQGLQFLFEYFSETQRNKGNFPGRFSGRQFSNSRSEMNVSTLELGDSALYLCASSLLQGSEQFFGPGTRLTVL.

This rearrangement joins TRBV25-1 to TRBJ1-2; 7 bases fit TRBD1. Germline values: CDR1 MGHDK, CDR2 SYGVNS. The CDR3 extends over 13 amino acids. After removal of 2 bases from V and 4 bases from J, the junction contained 1 base not matched to a gene. This CDR3 is CASSEDRAYGYTF. CDR3 nucleotide sequence: TGTGCCAGCAGTGAAGACAGGGCCTATGGCTACACCTTC.

V usage is TRBV11-2 and J usage is TRBJ2-1; TRBD2 agrees at 7 bases. The CDR3 is 15 amino acids. Losses at the gene ends were 1 base for V and 6 bases for J; bases not matched to a gene: 6. Germline values: CDR1 SGHAT, CDR2 FQNNGV. DNA for the CDR3: TGTGCCAGCAGCTTAGTTTGGGCGGGAGCCAATGAGCAGTTCTTC. Encoded protein: CASSLVWAGANEQFF. The whole variable domain, filled in from reference TRBV11-2 and TRBJ2-1, reads EAGVAQSPRYKIIEKRQSVAFWCNPISGHATLYWYQQILGQGPKLLIQFQNNGVVDDSQLPKDRFSAERLKGVDSTLKIQPAKLEDSAVYLCASSLVWAGANEQFFGPGTRLTVL.

This rearrangement joins TRBV30 to TRBJ2-4; possible D gene TRBD2, 5 bases. Trimming removed 2 bases from V and 1 base from J, with 9 bases in between. Germline V gene data show CDR1 as GTSNPN and CDR2 as SVGIG (reference sequence). The CDR3 totals 14 residues. The CDR3 bases are TGTGCCTGGAGTACAGCGGCGGCCAAAAACATTCAGTACTTC. Its translation: CAWSTAAAKNIQYF.

The J gene is TRBJ1-4, the V gene TRBV5-4; D is unclear. The germline V gene encodes CDR1 SGHNT and CDR2 YYREEE (reference sequence). CDR3 size: 14 residues. Between the trimmed V and J ends, which lost 0 bases and 11 bases, there was a span of 14 bases. CDR3 sequence reads: CASSLDRASEKLFF. In DNA form, the CDR3 reads TGTGCCAGCAGCTTGGACCGCGCAAGCGAGAAACTGTTTTTT.

The chain has TRBV15 and TRBJ2-1; TRBD2 might be the D (5 bases). Trimming pared 2 bases from V and 11 bases from J, leaving 10 bases between. Germline CDR1 LNHNV, CDR2 YYDKDF (reference sequence). CDR3 size: 12 residues. As DNA, the CDR3 is TGTGCCACCAGCAGACTAGCCGGAAAGCAGTTCTTC. This gives the protein CATSRLAGKQFF. Combining the CDR3 with reference TRBV15 and TRBJ2-1 gives the whole variable domain DAMVIQNPRYQVTQFGKPVTLSCSQTLNHNVMYWYQQKSSQAPKLLFHYYDKDFNNEADTPDNFQSRRPNTSFCFLDIRSPGLGDTAMYLCATSRLAGKQFFGPGTRLTVL.

This chain connects TRBV30 to TRBJ1-4; D is unclear. CDR3 length equals 15 residues. Germline loops: CDR1 GTSNPN, CDR2 SVGIG (reference sequence). V was trimmed by 3 bases and J by 2 bases, leaving 13 bases between them. CDR3 residues: CAWSPVRRTNEKLFF. DNA for the CDR3: TGTGCCTGGAGCCCCGTCCGGAGGACTAATGAAAAACTGTTTTTT.

The chain has TRBV6-5 and TRBJ1-2; D possibly corresponds to TRBD1 (5 bases). Germline CDR1 and CDR2: MNHEY and SVGAGI. The CDR3 contains 16 residues. The ends were cut back, 4 bases at V and 3 bases at J, with 18 bases in the middle. The CDR3, as DNA: TGTGCCAGCAGTTCCCCGGAGACAGCTGAATACTATGGCTACACCTTC. Residues: CASSSPETAEYYGYTF.

The chain joins TRBV6-2 or TRBV6-3 to TRBJ1-5; D remains unclear. Germline V gene sequence: CDR1 MNHEY, CDR2 SVGEGT. Deletions cut 6 bases from V and 0 bases from J, with 9 bases between. There are 14 residues in the CDR3. CDR3 region: CASSDTVSNQPQHF. The CDR3 DNA follows: TGTGCCAGCAGCGATACAGTTAGCAATCAGCCCCAGCATTTT.